This T cell receptor beta chain was profiled in a study of blood T cell repertoires in COVID-19. The data were produced by immunoSEQ multiplex PCR, yet TCRdb's version contains in-frame clones alone and is incomplete. Altogether 90,000 to 120,000 clones are present, around 83% being singletons, with the ten largest covering 4% to 5.5%. Specimen: peripheral blood. The sequence came from a man between 70 and 80 years old with acute or convalescent COVID-19.

The CDR3 DNA reads TGTGCCAGCAATTTCCGGGACAGGCCCTATTCACCCCTCCACTTT. Protein sequence: CASNFRDRPYSPLHF. V gene TRBV5-6 combines with J gene TRBJ1-6; TRBD1 matches 8 bases. The J segment lost 8 bases and the V segment lost 6 bases, leaving 10 bases of the junction unmatched. The CDR3 totals 15 residues. Germline V gives CDR1 SGHDT, CDR2 YYEEEE.